A single sample gave rise to the 22 T cell receptor beta chains below, sequenced in a study of blood T cells in healthy people across ages (dated by TCRdb to the mid-2010s). Receptor libraries were prepared by 5' RACE. For sequencing, an Illumina HiSeq 2500 was employed. The second PCR ran for roughly 6 to 11 cycles and used a J-beta primer mix along with a sample-barcoded 5' primer. TCRdb reran the public reads through fastp at Q25 and MiXCR, keeping productive beta chains. Rows matching on CDR3 protein sequence are summarized as one entry with the most common DNA and genes. This sample lists 1.2 million to 1.5 million distinct CDR3 sequences; 59% were detected once. The ten top clones hold 6.5% to 8.5% of the sample. The sample comprised blood. The source of these receptors is a man between 18 and 29 years old in good health.

V is TRBV6-1 and J is TRBJ2-7, with D maybe TRBD2 (6 bases). The length of the CDR3 is 13 residues. The V end lost 8 bases, the J end lost 0 bases, and 11 bases lay between the germline ends. CDR1 MNHNS and CDR2 SASEGT come from the germline V gene. The CDR3 DNA sequence: TGTGCCAGCGAGCGGGCGGGCTCCTACGAGCAGTACTTC. Translating gives CASERAGSYEQYF.

V usage is TRBV6-5 and J usage is TRBJ1-4, with 7 bases fitting TRBD1. Trimming removed 8 bases from V and 3 bases from J; junction bases left unmatched: 9. Germline values: CDR1 MNHEY, CDR2 SVGAGI. This CDR3 region has 15 residues. The CDR3 DNA is TGTGCCAGCGGACTGAGGACAGGTCCTAATGAAAAACTGTTTTTT. Protein product: CASGLRTGPNEKLFF.

J is TRBJ2-4 and V is TRBV29-1; 8 nucleotides line up with TRBD1. Trimming took 0 bases from V and 13 from J; bases not matched to a gene: 11. CDR3 length: 14 amino acids. Germline V gene lookup returns CDR1 SQVTM and CDR2 ANQGSEA. The CDR3 sequence is CSVEEADRGYAQYF. DNA for the CDR3: TGCAGCGTTGAAGAGGCAGACAGGGGCTACGCGCAGTACTTC.

J is TRBJ2-5 and V is TRBV27; 9 bases align to TRBD1. CDR3 length equals 13 residues. After removal of 10 bases from V and 2 bases from J, the junction contained 5 bases not matched to a gene. Germline V gene data show CDR1 as MNHEY and CDR2 as SMNVEV (reference sequence). The CDR3 DNA reads as TGTGCCACCCGGGACAGGGCGCAAGAGACCCAGTACTTC. It translates to CATRDRAQETQYF.

The chain joins TRBV12-5 to TRBJ1-1; D is undetermined. This CDR3 contains 14 residues. From germline, CDR1 is LGHNT and CDR2 FRNRAP. V lost 3 bases and J 8 bases, leaving 16 bases between the germline ends. CDR3 bases: TGTGCTAGTGGTTTTGTGACCCACATAGGCGAAGCTTTCTTT. Residues: CASGFVTHIGEAFF.

The chain uses TRBV6-2 or TRBV6-3 and TRBJ2-3, with TRBD1 matching 9 bases. The CDR3 spans 14 residues. With V trimmed by 6 bases and J by 6 bases, 7 bases remained unmatched. The V gene's germline CDR1 is MNHEY and CDR2 SVGEGT. In DNA form, the CDR3 reads TGTGCCAGCAGGGAAACAGGGGGCGCCGATACGCAGTATTTT. Translation gives CASRETGGADTQYF.

The V call is TRBV7-6, the J call TRBJ2-7; weak D call: TRBD2 (5 bases). The end of the DNA is better explained by TRBJ2-1, so the J call may be wrong. Germline assignment: CDR1 SGHVS and CDR2 FNYEAQ. The CDR3 consists of 16 residues. The CDR3 DNA reads as TGTGCCAGCAGCTTAGTATACGGGAACAAACGGAATGAGCAGTTCTTC. Its translation: CASSLVYGNKRNEQFF.

V usage is TRBV21-1 and J usage is TRBJ2-4; no DNA check was done on the table's D call, TRBD1. TRBV21-1 is termed a pseudogene. This CDR3 spans 16 amino acids. CDR3 region: CASSPNLDRLGNIQYF. In nucleotides, the CDR3 is TGTGCCAGCAGCCCTAACTTGGACAGGTTGGGAAACATTCAGTACTTC.

As for this clonotype: This could be a read error, since a much larger clone is one nucleotide away. The V call is TRBV12-3 or TRBV12-4, the J call TRBJ1-2; tentatively, D is TRBD1 (6 bases). CDR3 length: 16 residues. Trimming removed 5 bases from V and 0 bases from J, with 16 bases in between. Here the CDR3 DNA reads TGTGCCAGCAGTCCGGTACAGGGCCCTACTAACTATGGCTACACCTTC. Translation gives CASSPVQGPTNYGYTF.

This sequence joins TRBV12-3 or TRBV12-4 and TRBJ2-7, with 9 positions matching TRBD1. Trimming took 5 bases from V and 5 from J; bases not matched to a gene: 10. The CDR3 is made up of 15 amino acids. CDR3 nucleotides: TGTGCCAGCAGTCACTCGGGACAGGGTATCGACGAGCAGTACTTC. The encoded protein is CASSHSGQGIDEQYF.

The V and J genes are TRBV29-1 and TRBJ2-3, with 10 bases that match TRBD2. The CDR3 extends over 15 amino acids. The germline CDR1 and CDR2 sequences are SQVTM and ANQGSEA. J gave up 2 bases and V 5 bases, and 7 bases lay outside the gene matches. The CDR3 DNA follows: TGCAGCGTTTGCGCTAGCGGGGGATTCACAGATACGCAGTATTTT. Translating it yields CSVCASGGFTDTQYF.

The table lists this clonotype with a few counts. This chain connects TRBV6-4 to TRBJ2-3; D could derive from TRBD1 or TRBD2 (5 bases each). V was clipped by 3 bases and J by 2 bases, with 12 bases between them. The CDR3 spans 15 residues. Germline lookup yields CDR1 MRHNA and CDR2 SNTAGT. CDR3 nucleotide sequence: TGTGCCAGCAGTGAGGTGGGGGATACCACAGATACGCAGTATTTT. Protein product: CASSEVGDTTDTQYF.

This chain connects TRBV4-1 to TRBJ1-3; D remains unclear. This CDR3 has 18 residues. V dropped 1 base and J dropped 4 bases, with 20 bases sitting between them. Germline CDR1 is MGHRA and CDR2 is YSYEKL. The CDR3 here is CASSQGVAVGRWGNTIYF. The CDR3 DNA reads as TGCGCCAGCAGCCAAGGAGTGGCAGTCGGAAGGTGGGGAAACACCATATATTTT.

This clonotype was counted only a few times. The V gene is TRBV7-2, the J gene TRBJ2-5; 8 nucleotides align to TRBD1. With 5 bases clipped from V and 1 base from J, the junction kept 3 bases outside the gene matches. Looked up from germline, CDR1 is SGHTA and CDR2 is FQGNSA. The CDR3 runs 14 residues. CDR3 DNA sequence: TGTGCCAGCAGCGTCCAGGGGGCCCAAGAGACCCAGTACTTC. As protein: CASSVQGAQETQYF.

V gene TRBV11-2 combines with J gene TRBJ2-1, with TRBD2 matching over 8 bases. The V segment lost 6 bases and the J segment 2 bases; nucleotides outside the gene matches: 6. CDR3 size: 15 residues. CDR1 is SGHAT, CDR2 FQNNGV, per germline. The CDR3 region is CASSWLAGPYNEQFF. DNA of the CDR3: TGTGCCAGCAGTTGGCTAGCGGGTCCCTACAATGAGCAGTTCTTC.

CDR3 residues: CAISDPSSVDNEQYF. The CDR3 DNA is TGTGCCATCAGTGACCCATCAAGCGTAGACAATGAGCAGTACTTC. This rearrangement joins TRBV10-3 to TRBJ2-1; D call uncertain. The end of the DNA aligns better with TRBJ2-7, so the J call may be wrong. The CDR3 extends over 15 amino acids. The V gene's germline CDR1 is ENHRY and CDR2 SYGVKD.

V usage is TRBV10-3 and J usage is TRBJ2-5, with D uncertain. CDR1 and CDR2 from the germline V gene are ENHRY and SYGVKD. CDR3 length: 12 residues. The V and J ends lost 3 bases and 4 bases respectively, with 6 bases between them. CDR3 bases: TGTGCCATCAGTGATCGGCGAGAGACCCAGTACTTC. Amino acids: CAISDRRETQYF.

This clonotype is a singleton in its sample. The junction does not match germline at one end; this may be a read error. The chain recombines TRBV20-1 with TRBJ1-5; D gene unclear. Germline lookup yields CDR1 DFQATT and CDR2 SNEGSKA (reference sequence). CDR3 length equals 14 residues. CDR3 in amino acids: CGALPLRGNQPQHF. The CDR3 bases are TGCGGTGCGCTCCCCCTCCGGGGCAATCAGCCCCAGCATTTT.

The sample holds a few counts of this clonotype. The CDR3 sequence: CSVEGGRGNTDTQYF. The CDR3 DNA is TGCAGCGTTGAAGGAGGGCGAGGGAACACAGATACGCAGTATTTT. V usage is TRBV29-1 and J usage is TRBJ2-3, with D possibly matching TRBD2 (5 bases). Trimming took 1 base from V and 2 from J, leaving 13 bases between them. Germline CDR1 SQVTM, CDR2 ANQGSEA. This CDR3 is 15 amino acids long.

The V gene is TRBV5-1, the J gene TRBJ2-2, with D perhaps matching TRBD1 (5 bases). The CDR3 covers 16 residues. Deletions cut 0 bases from V and 3 bases from J, with 12 bases between. CDR1 SGHRS and CDR2 YFSETQ come from the germline V gene. CDR3 nucleotide sequence: TGCGCCAGCAGCTTGGGTCAGGGTGGAGACACCGGGGAGCTGTTTTTT. It codes for CASSLGQGGDTGELFF. Variable domain in full (rest from reference TRBV5-1 and TRBJ2-2): KAGVTQTPRYLIKTRGQQVTLSCSPISGHRSVSWYQQTPGQGLQFLFEYFSETQRNKGNFPGRFSGRQFSNSRSEMNVSTLELGDSALYLCASSLGQGGDTGELFFGEGSRLTVL.

The chain links TRBV10-3 to TRBJ1-1, with D maybe TRBD1 (5 bases). Deletions cut 2 bases from V and 1 base from J, with 8 bases between. Germline V gene data show CDR1 as ENHRY and CDR2 as SYGVKD. The CDR3 has 14 amino acids. CDR3 loop: CAISEGHQNTEAFF. The CDR3 region has the DNA TGTGCCATCAGTGAGGGACACCAGAACACTGAAGCTTTCTTT.

This clonotype came up a few times. The genes are TRBV4-3 and TRBJ2-7; the D is unclear. Trimming cost V 3 bases and J 0 bases, with 21 bases left between them. The CDR3 runs to 18 residues. The germline V gene has CDR1 LGHNA and CDR2 YSLEER. The CDR3 DNA is TGCGCCAGCAGCCATCACTTGGCCAAAGGTTTCTACTCCTACGAGCAGTACTTC. Protein: CASSHHLAKGFYSYEQYF.